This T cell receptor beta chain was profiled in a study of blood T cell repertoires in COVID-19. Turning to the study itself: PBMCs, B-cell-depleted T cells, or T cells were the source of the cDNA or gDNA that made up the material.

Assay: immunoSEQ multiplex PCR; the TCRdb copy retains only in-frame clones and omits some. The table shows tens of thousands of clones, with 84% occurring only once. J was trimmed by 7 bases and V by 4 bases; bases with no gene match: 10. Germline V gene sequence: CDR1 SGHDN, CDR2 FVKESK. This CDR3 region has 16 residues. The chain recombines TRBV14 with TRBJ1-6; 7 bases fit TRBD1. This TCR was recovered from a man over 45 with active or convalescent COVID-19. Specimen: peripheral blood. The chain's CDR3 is CASSPLGARGNSPLHF. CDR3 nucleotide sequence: TGTGCCAGCAGCCCGCTTGGCGCCAGGGGGAATTCACCCCTCCACTTT.